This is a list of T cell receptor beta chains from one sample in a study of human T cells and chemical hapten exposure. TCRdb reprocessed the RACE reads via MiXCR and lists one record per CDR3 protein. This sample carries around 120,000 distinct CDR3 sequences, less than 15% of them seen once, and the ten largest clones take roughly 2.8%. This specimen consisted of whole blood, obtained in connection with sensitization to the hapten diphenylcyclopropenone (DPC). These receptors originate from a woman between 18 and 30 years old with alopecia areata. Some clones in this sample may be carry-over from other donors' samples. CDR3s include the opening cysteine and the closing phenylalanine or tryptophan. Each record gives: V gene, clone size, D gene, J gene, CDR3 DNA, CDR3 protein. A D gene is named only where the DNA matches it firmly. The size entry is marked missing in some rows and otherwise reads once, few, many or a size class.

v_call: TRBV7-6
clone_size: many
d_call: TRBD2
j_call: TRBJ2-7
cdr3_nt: TGTGCCAGCAGCCGACGGGGGGGCTCGGAGGAGCAGTACTTC
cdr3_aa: CASSRRGGSEEQYF

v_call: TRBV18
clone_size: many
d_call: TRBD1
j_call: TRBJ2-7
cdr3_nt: TGTGCCAGCTCATCTAAGGGGGGGACAGGGGACTCCTACGAGCAGTACTTC
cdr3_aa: CASSSKGGTGDSYEQYF

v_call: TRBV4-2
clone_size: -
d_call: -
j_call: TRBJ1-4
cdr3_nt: TGTGCCAGCAGCCAATCTAGGACTCAACGAAAAACTAATGAAAAACTGTTTTTT
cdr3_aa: CASSQSRTQRKTNEKLFF

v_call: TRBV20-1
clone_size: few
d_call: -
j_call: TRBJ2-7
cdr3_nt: TGCAGTGCTAGTAGGGCAGGGCTATACGAGCAGTACTTC
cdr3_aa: CSASRAGLYEQYF

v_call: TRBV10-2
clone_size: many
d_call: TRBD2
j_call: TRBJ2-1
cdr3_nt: TGCGCCAGCAGTGAGCCGGAGGGACTAGCGTTCTACAATGAGCAGTTCTTC
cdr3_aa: CASSEPEGLAFYNEQFF

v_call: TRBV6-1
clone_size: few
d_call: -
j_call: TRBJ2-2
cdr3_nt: TGTGCCAGCATTTTTGGCGGGAACACCGGGGAGCTGTTTTTT
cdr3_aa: CASIFGGNTGELFF

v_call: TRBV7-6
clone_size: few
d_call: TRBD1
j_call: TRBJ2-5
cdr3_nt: TGTGCCAGCAGCCCGGGACAGGACTACCAAGAGACCCAGTACTTC
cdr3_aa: CASSPGQDYQETQYF

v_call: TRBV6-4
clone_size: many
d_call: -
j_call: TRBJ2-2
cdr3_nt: TGTGCCAGCAGTCCAGCGAACACCGGGGAGCTGTTTTTT
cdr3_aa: CASSPANTGELFF

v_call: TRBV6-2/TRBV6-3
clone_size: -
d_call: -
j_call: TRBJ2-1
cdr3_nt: TGTGCCAGCAGTTACTCTGAAGGGACCCGGGGGTATGAGCAGTTCTTC
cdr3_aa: CASSYSEGTRGYEQFF

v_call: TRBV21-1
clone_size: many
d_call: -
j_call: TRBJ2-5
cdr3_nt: TGTGCCAGCAGCGGGGGACTAGCGGTGGCCCAGTACTTC
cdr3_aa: CASSGGLAVAQYF

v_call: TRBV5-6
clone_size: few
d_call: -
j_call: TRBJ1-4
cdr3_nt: TGTGCCAGCAGCCTTCGGGAAAGTAAGGGGATTTTT
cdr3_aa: CASSLRESKGIF

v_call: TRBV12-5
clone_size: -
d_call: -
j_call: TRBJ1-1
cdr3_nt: TGTGCTAGTGCTCAAAGGGGTACGGGTCGGGCTTTCTTT
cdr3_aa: CASAQRGTGRAFF

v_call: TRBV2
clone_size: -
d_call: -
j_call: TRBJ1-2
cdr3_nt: TGTGCCAGCAGTGACCCCAGGACGGAGAACTATGGCTACACCTTC
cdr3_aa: CASSDPRTENYGYTF

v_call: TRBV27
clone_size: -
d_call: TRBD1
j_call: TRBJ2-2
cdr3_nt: TGTGCTAGCAGTTTATGGACAGGGGAGGCCGGGGAGCTGTTTTTT
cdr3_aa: CASSLWTGEAGELFF

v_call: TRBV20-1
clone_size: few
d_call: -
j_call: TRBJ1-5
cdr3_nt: TGCAGTGCTAGAGTAATGACAGCCAGCAATCAGCCCCAGCATTTT
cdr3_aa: CSARVMTASNQPQHF

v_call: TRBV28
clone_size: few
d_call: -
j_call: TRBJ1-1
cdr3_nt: TGTGCCAGCAGTCTACCCCAGGGATTAGGAGCTTTCTTT
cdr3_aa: CASSLPQGLGAFF

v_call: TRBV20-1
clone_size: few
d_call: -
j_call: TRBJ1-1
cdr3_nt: TGCAGTGCTAGAGAACCGGGTGGTAGCACTGAAGCTTTCTTT
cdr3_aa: CSAREPGGSTEAFF

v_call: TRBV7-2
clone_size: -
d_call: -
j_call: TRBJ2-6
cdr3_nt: TGTGCCAGCAGCTTTCAGCCCGCTCCAGCTGGGGCCAACGTCCTGACTTTC
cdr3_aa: CASSFQPAPAGANVLTF

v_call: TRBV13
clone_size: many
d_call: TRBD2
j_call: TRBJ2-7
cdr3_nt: TGTGCCAGCAGCTTGGGGACTAGCTTCTACGAGCAGTACTTC
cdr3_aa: CASSLGTSFYEQYF

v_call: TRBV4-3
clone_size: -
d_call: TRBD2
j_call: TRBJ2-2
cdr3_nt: TGCGCCAGCAGCCAAGGACCAACGGGGACTAGCACCGGGGAGCTGTTTTTT
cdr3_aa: CASSQGPTGTSTGELFF

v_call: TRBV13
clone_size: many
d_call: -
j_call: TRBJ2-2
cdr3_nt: TGTGCCAGCAGCTGGACGGGGTCGAGCACCGGGGAGCTGTTTTTT
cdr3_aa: CASSWTGSSTGELFF

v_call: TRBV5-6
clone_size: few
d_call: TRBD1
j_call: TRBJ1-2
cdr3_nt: TGTGCCAGCAGCTTGCCACCTGGACAGGCTGACTATGGCTACACCTTC
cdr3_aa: CASSLPPGQADYGYTF

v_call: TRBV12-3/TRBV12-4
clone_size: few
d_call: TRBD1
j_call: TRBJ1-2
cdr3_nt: TGTGCCAGCAGACTAGGGACAGGGGGCGGCTATGGCTACACCTTC
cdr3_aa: CASRLGTGGGYGYTF

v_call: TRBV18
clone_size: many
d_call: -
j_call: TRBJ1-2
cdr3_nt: TGTGCCAGCTCCAATTTGGAGAGGGGAGCTAACTATGGCTACACCTTC
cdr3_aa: CASSNLERGANYGYTF

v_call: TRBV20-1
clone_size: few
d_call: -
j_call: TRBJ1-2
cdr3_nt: TGTAGTGCCACTCCCTCCAGCTCTAACTATGGCTACACCTTC
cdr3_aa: CSATPSSSNYGYTF

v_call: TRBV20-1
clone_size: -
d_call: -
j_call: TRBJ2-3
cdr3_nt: TGCAGTGCGGAGTCAGGGGATACGCAGTATTTT
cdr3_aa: CSAESGDTQYF

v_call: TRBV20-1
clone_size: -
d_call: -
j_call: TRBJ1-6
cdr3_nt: TGCAGTGCTAGAGACAGCACCACCGGGACTGTCAATTCACCCCTCCACTTT
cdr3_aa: CSARDSTTGTVNSPLHF

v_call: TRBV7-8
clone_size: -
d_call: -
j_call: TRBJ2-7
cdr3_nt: TGTGCCAGCAGCTCATCGGACAGTTCGACGTACGAGCAGTACTTC
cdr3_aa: CASSSSDSSTYEQYF